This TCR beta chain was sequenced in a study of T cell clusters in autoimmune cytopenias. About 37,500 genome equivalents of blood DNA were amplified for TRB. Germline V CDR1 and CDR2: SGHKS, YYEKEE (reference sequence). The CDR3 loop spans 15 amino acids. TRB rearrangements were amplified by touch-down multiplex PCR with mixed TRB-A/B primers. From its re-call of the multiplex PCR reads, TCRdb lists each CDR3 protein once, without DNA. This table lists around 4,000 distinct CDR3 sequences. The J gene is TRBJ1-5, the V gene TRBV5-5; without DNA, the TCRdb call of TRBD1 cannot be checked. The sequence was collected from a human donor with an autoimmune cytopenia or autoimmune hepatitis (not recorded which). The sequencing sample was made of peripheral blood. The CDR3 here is CASSLGGQYNQPQHF. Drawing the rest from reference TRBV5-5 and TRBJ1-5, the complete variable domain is DAGVTQSPTHLIKTRGQQVTLRCSPISGHKSVSWYQQVLGQGPQFIFQYYEKEERGRGNFPDRFSARQFPNYSSELNVNALLLGDSALYLCASSLGGQYNQPQHFGDGTRLSIL.